This TCR beta chain is from a study of T-cell reconstitution after alpha-beta-depleted transplantation in children. General study findings and limits: Reportedly, roughly two months post-transplant, alpha-beta T cells arose from several hundred expanded graft clones. After one year, T-cell counts and TCRbeta diversity mostly came from new T cells. Surviving recipient T cells and thymic progenitors underlay high day-60 TCRbeta diversity in some patients.

TCRbeta library preparation incorporated unique molecular identifiers. TCRdb reanalysed the PCR reads using MiXCR and keeps one entry per CDR3 protein. The data hold 200,000 or so distinct CDR3 sequences, with roughly 7% observed a single time. Concerning this clonotype itself: Its matching antigen is unknown.

The clonotype was recovered from a boy aged 2 to 10 with acute lymphoblastic leukemia, due to receive a stem cell transplant. The sequencing used PBMCs, collected before TCRalphabeta/CD19-depleted stem cell transplant.

CDR3 loop: CASSWTGRTYEQYF. For the CDR3, the DNA is TGCGCCAGCAGCTGGACAGGCAGGACCTACGAGCAGTACTTC. This chain connects TRBV5-1 to TRBJ2-7, with 7 bases fitting TRBD1. V shed 3 bases and J 2 bases; nucleotides not matched to a gene: 5. CDR3 size: 14 residues. CDR1 and CDR2 from the germline V gene are SGHRS and YFSETQ.